This T cell receptor (beta chain) is drawn from a study of beta chain features in type 1 diabetes. The overall study: Across all samples, roughly 98,000,000 sorted cells were examined. Findings and limits, study-wide: All four CD4+ subsets of Type 1 diabetes patients contained TCRB CDR3s that were moderately but significantly shorter. Fewer junction insertions and more nucleotide deletions appeared in type 1 diabetes patients.

Germline lookup yields CDR1 SEHNR and CDR2 FQNEAQ (reference sequence). Between the trimmed V and J ends, which lost 5 bases and 2 bases, there was a span of 9 bases. The CDR3 contains 13 residues. This clone turned up a few times. Its antigen is unknown. As every portion of the isolated RNA was reverse transcribed, the sequencing read expressed TCRB transcripts. Clones were sequenced by immunoSEQ multiplex PCR, and TCRdb holds only the in-frame ones, with some missing. The sample contains some 350,000 clones, roughly 12% of which appear only once. Sequenced input: naive CD4+ T cells from blood. The chain couples TRBV7-9 to TRBJ1-2; possible D gene TRBD1, 6 bases. This receptor was obtained from a woman aged 18-35 years with type 1 diabetes. Here the CDR3 DNA reads TGTGCCAGCAGCCAACAGGGAAACTATGGCTACACCTTC. This encodes CASSQQGNYGYTF.